The 10 T cell receptor beta chains presented below share a single source sample, sequenced in a study of preoperative IRX-2 immunotherapy in early breast cancer. Clones were read by immunoSEQ multiplex PCR, and TCRdb kept only the in-frame ones, dropping some. The sample yields roughly 93,000 clones, 80% to 90% seen once. Treatment of the sample: preoperative locoregional IRX-2 cytokine immunotherapy. The sequenced sample was tumor tissue, obtained after IRX-2 immunotherapy. Receptors were obtained from a human donor with breast cancer.

The V gene is TRBV11-3, the J gene TRBJ1-6, with 8 bases lining up with TRBD1. The CDR3 is made up of 15 amino acids. Germline values: CDR1 SGHNT, CDR2 YENEEA. The V segment lost 5 bases and the J segment 10 bases; nucleotides outside the gene matches: 10. In nucleotides, the CDR3 is TGTGCCAGCAGCACTGGGACAGGCCAGCGATCACCCCTCCACTTT. As protein: CASSTGTGQRSPLHF.

The chain is built from TRBV18 and TRBJ2-1, with 7 bases fitting TRBD2. The germline V gene encodes CDR1 KGHSH and CDR2 LQKENI. The CDR3 spans 16 residues. The V and J ends lost 3 bases and 0 bases, in that order; junction bases with no gene match: 5. As DNA, the CDR3 is TGTGCCAGCTCACCCCTACTAGCGTCCTCCTACAATGAGCAGTTCTTC. Its translation: CASSPLLASSYNEQFF.

The chain links TRBV6-8 to TRBJ1-2; no reliable D call. Germline assignment: CDR1 MNHGY and CDR2 SAAAGT. CDR3 length: 12 residues. Trimming stripped 5 bases from V and 6 bases from J, with 10 bases between. The CDR3: CASSRPTDGYTF. The DNA of the CDR3 is TGTGCCAGCAGTAGACCGACGGATGGCTACACCTTC.

The chain links TRBV28 to TRBJ2-5, with D uncertain. This CDR3 spans 17 amino acids. The V gene's germline CDR1 is MDHEN and CDR2 SYDVKM. V was clipped by 7 bases and J by 4 bases, with 25 bases between them. CDR3 sequence: CASIGSAKGWAGETQYF. For the CDR3, the DNA is TGTGCCAGCATCGGTTCCGCCAAGGGATGGGCAGGAGAGACCCAGTACTTC.

The CDR3 region is CASSVVVAGANGELFF. CDR3 bases: TGTGCCAGCAGCGTAGTCGTAGCGGGAGCGAACGGGGAGCTGTTTTTT. The chain combines TRBV9 with TRBJ2-2, with 9 bases that match TRBD2. J lost 7 bases, V lost 0 bases, and 7 bases had no gene match. This CDR3 has 16 amino acids. Germline V gene data show CDR1 as SGDLS and CDR2 as YYNGEE. The whole variable domain, filled in from reference TRBV9 and TRBJ2-2, reads DSGVTQTPKHLITATGQRVTLRCSPRSGDLSVYWYQQSLDQGLQFLIQYYNGEERAKGNILERFSAQQFPDLHSELNLSSLELGDSALYFCASSVVVAGANGELFFGEGSRLTVL.

V and J are TRBV18 and TRBJ1-4; D may be TRBD1 (5 bases). V lost 3 bases to trimming and J lost 11 bases, with 13 bases between them. The CDR3 is 13 residues long. Per germline, CDR1 KGHSH and CDR2 LQKENI. The CDR3 nucleotides read TGTGCCAGCTCACCTGAAGGGGTATGGAAACTGTTTTTT. As protein: CASSPEGVWKLFF.

This clone was counted a few times. J is TRBJ1-2 and V is TRBV28, with a tentative D call TRBD1 (6 bases). V lost 6 bases, J lost 8 bases, and 13 bases lay in between. This CDR3 has 12 residues. Germline lookup yields CDR1 MDHEN and CDR2 SYDVKM. The CDR3 region is CASRTGSRGYTF. Here the CDR3 DNA reads TGTGCCAGCAGAACAGGGTCTCGCGGCTACACCTTC.

This clone was detected only a few times. The chain is built from TRBV6-8 and TRBJ1-2; 7 bases are a match to TRBD1. With 5 bases clipped from V and 6 bases from J, the junction kept 12 bases outside the gene matches. Per germline, CDR1 MNHGY and CDR2 SAAAGT. The CDR3 contains 15 residues. CDR3 sequence: CASSRGQRESDGYTF. CDR3 nucleotide sequence: TGTGCCAGCAGTAGGGGACAGAGAGAATCCGATGGCTACACCTTC.

This clone has only one observation. V is TRBV29-1 and J is TRBJ2-1, with D maybe TRBD1 (6 bases). This CDR3 is built from 16 residues. Per germline, CDR1 SQVTM and CDR2 ANQGSEA. Trimming cost V 2 bases and J 4 bases, with 18 bases left between them. The CDR3 DNA sequence: TGCAGCGTTGAAAGGACAGCTACAACTTTTTACAATGAGCAGTTCTTC. It is translated as CSVERTATTFYNEQFF.

The chain links TRBV22-1 to TRBJ2-7; the table's D gene call, TRBD2, was not cross checked with the DNA. TRBV22-1 is noted as a pseudogene. The CDR3 consists of 15 residues. This chain's CDR3 is CASTDPRGRSYEQYF. Here the CDR3 DNA reads TGTGCCAGCACCGACCCCCGCGGGCGTTCCTACGAGCAGTACTTC.